The 12 T cell receptor beta chains below were found in one sample sequenced in a study of OX40 agonist ivuxolimab in advanced cancers. Assay: immunoSEQ multiplex PCR; the TCRdb copy retains only in-frame clones and omits some. The table records 70,000 to 80,000 clones, about 81% of them present only once. The sample was CD4+ or CD8+ T cells sorted from blood, taken in a trial of the OX40 agonist ivuxolimab. The receptor source for this set is an adult with an advanced solid tumor such as melanoma, head and neck, liver or kidney cancer.

The chain carries TRBV10-2 and TRBJ2-7; TRBD1 agrees at 7 bases. CDR3 length equals 12 residues. V gave up 6 bases and J gave up 5 bases; unmatched junction bases: 4. Germline loops: CDR1 WSHSY, CDR2 SAAADI. The CDR3 spells CASRKDRDEQYF. CDR3 bases: TGCGCCAGCAGAAAAGACAGGGACGAGCAGTACTTC.

This clone was detected once. The chain combines TRBV18 with TRBJ1-1; TRBD1 aligns across 11 bases. Germline CDR1 and CDR2: KGHSH and LQKENI. This CDR3 contains 15 residues. V shed 3 bases and J 4 bases; nucleotides not matched to a gene: 4. This CDR3 reads CASSPGQGVSTEAFF. Written as DNA, the CDR3 is TGTGCCAGCTCACCGGGACAGGGGGTGAGCACTGAAGCTTTCTTT.

The chain links TRBV11-2 to TRBJ2-7; 10 bases match TRBD1. CDR3 length: 13 amino acids. Germline V CDR1 and CDR2: SGHAT, FQNNGV. The V segment lost 6 bases and the J segment 3 bases; nucleotides outside the gene matches: 2. CDR3: CASRGQGGYEQYF. CDR3 nucleotides: TGTGCCAGCAGAGGACAGGGGGGCTACGAGCAGTACTTC.

The CDR3 nucleotides read TGTGCCAGCAGAGTTAGCCTAGCGAATGTGAAGACAGATACGCAGTATTTT. It translates to CASRVSLANVKTDTQYF. J is TRBJ2-3 and V is TRBV2; possible D gene TRBD2, 6 bases. Germline loops: CDR1 SNHLY, CDR2 FYNNEI. The CDR3 has 17 amino acids. Trimming took off 6 bases at V and 3 bases at J, with 22 bases between the two ends.

This sequence joins TRBV7-2 and TRBJ1-5, with D perhaps TRBD1 (6 bases). The ends were cut back, 4 bases at V and 3 bases at J, with 13 bases in the middle. The CDR3 loop spans 15 amino acids. Germline V CDR1 and CDR2: SGHTA, FQGNSA. CDR3 in amino acids: CASSSPPGVNQPQHF. The CDR3 DNA is TGTGCCAGCAGCTCGCCTCCAGGGGTCAATCAGCCCCAGCATTTT.

This clone was counted a single time. The V and J genes are TRBV11-3 and TRBJ2-1, with D hard to call. The germline gives CDR1 SGHNT, CDR2 YENEEA. The CDR3 runs 12 residues. V shed 2 bases and J shed 6 bases, with 5 bases lying between them. The CDR3 sequence: CASSLTINEQFF. As DNA, the CDR3 is TGTGCCAGCAGCTTAACGATCAATGAGCAGTTCTTC.

About this clone: One junction end disagrees with the germline gene, perhaps due to a read error. The chain is built from TRBV15 and TRBJ2-7; a weak D match, TRBD2 (6 bases). The CDR3 extends over 15 amino acids. CDR1 is LNHNV and CDR2 is YYDKDF in the germline V gene (reference sequence). The CDR3 DNA is TGTACCACCAGCAGGGCTAGCGCCAACTCCTACGAGCAGTACTTC. Amino acids: CTTSRASANSYEQYF.

The chain joins TRBV19 to TRBJ2-1, with 11 bases matching TRBD2. This CDR3 has 15 amino acids. With V trimmed by 10 bases and J by 0 bases, 5 bases remained unmatched. The germline CDR1 and CDR2 sequences are LNHDA and SQIVND (reference sequence). CDR3 protein: CATTTSGASYNEQFF. The CDR3 region has the DNA TGTGCCACTACGACTAGCGGGGCCTCCTACAATGAGCAGTTCTTC.

V and J are TRBV18 and TRBJ1-4; D might be TRBD1 (6 bases). Germline V gives CDR1 KGHSH, CDR2 LQKENI. V was cut by 3 bases and J by 7 bases, with 12 bases left in between. This CDR3 contains 14 residues. Written as DNA, the CDR3 is TGTGCCAGCTCACCTGATCTACAGGGTGAAAAACTGTTTTTT. Amino acid sequence: CASSPDLQGEKLFF.

The chain has TRBV19 and TRBJ1-1; perhaps TRBD1 as D (5 bases). This CDR3 comprises 15 residues. Germline lookup yields CDR1 LNHDA and CDR2 SQIVND (reference sequence). V was trimmed by 3 bases and J by 2 bases, leaving 13 bases between them. The CDR3 bases are TGTGCCAGTAGTATTTTTACCCAGGGAAACACTGAAGCTTTCTTT. Protein product: CASSIFTQGNTEAFF. The entire variable domain, with the rest obtained from reference TRBV19 and TRBJ1-1, is as follows: DGGITQSPKYLFRKEGQNVTLSCEQNLNHDAMYWYRQDPGQGLRLIYYSQIVNDFQKGDIAEGYSVSREKKESFPLTVTSAQKNPTAFYLCASSIFTQGNTEAFFGQGTRLTVV.

The chain employs TRBV7-8 and TRBJ2-7; D unclear. Per the germline V gene, CDR1 is SGHVS and CDR2 is FQNEAQ. The V end lost 5 bases, the J end lost 2 bases, and 16 bases lay between the germline ends. This CDR3 spans 15 amino acids. CDR3 residues: CASSPELVGPYEQYF. DNA for the CDR3: TGTGCCAGCAGCCCAGAGTTGGTAGGACCCTACGAGCAGTACTTC.

This chain links TRBV5-1 with TRBJ1-1, with D possibly being TRBD1 (5 bases). V lost 2 bases, J lost 5 bases, and 7 bases lay in between. Germline-derived CDR1 and CDR2 are SGHRS and YFSETQ. This CDR3 has 12 residues. The CDR3 DNA reads TGCGCCAGCAGCTTTGGGGGTACTGAAGCTTTCTTT. Encoded protein: CASSFGGTEAFF.